A single T cell receptor beta chain is shown here with its context. There were no recent acute infections or vaccinations among the donors, who were healthy HIV-negative adults. Donors were Caucasian adults residing in Nashville, Tennessee, USA. Roughly 89 million PBMCs served as the genomic DNA source for unsorted samples. The data originate from a study of shared clonotypes between healthy human individuals. DNA from unsorted PBMC was sequenced on ten immunoSEQ deep assay plates. Sequenced by immunoSEQ multiplex PCR; TCRdb stores in-frame clones only, minus some. The sample carries around 500,000 clones, more than 75% recorded once. The TCR comes from a middle-aged woman in good health. Some clones in this sample may be carry-over from other donors' samples. Input material: PBMCs.

CDR3 DNA: TGTGCCAGCAGCGTAGCTACGGGGAGGGGAAATGGGGCCAACGTCCTGACTTTC. As protein: CASSVATGRGNGANVLTF. V is TRBV9 and J is TRBJ2-6; TRBD2 matches at 7 bases. CDR1 is SGDLS and CDR2 is YYNGEE in the germline V gene. The J segment lost 3 bases and the V segment lost 0 bases, leaving 9 bases of the junction unmatched. The CDR3 contains 18 residues.